These T cell receptor beta chains were read from a single sample in a study of cytomegalovirus exposure and HLA in healthy donors. Assay used: immunoSEQ multiplex PCR; TCRdb lists only in-frame clones, some missing. This table has 150,000 to 200,000 clones, around 85% appearing once. Sample: PBMCs. The source of these receptors is a man between 18 and 29 years old in good health and CMV-seropositive. The CDR3 runs from the conserved cysteine through the conserved F or W. D genes are given only for firm matches. Only part of the rows carry a size: once, few, many, or a class if the clone is expanded.

size,V,J,D,CDR3,DNA
-,TRBV4-2,TRBJ1-4,TRBD1,CASSQEGTGDEKLFF,TGTGCCAGCAGCCAAGAGGGCACAGGGGACGAAAAACTGTTTTTT
-,TRBV7-9,TRBJ2-7,TRBD2,CASSSGPGTSAYEQYF,TGTGCCAGCAGCTCGGGGCCCGGGACTAGTGCCTACGAGCAGTACTTC
-,TRBV5-1,TRBJ2-2,-,CATQRRGGDTGELFF,TGCGCCACTCAACGCCGAGGGGGGGACACCGGGGAGCTGTTTTTT
-,TRBV7-6,TRBJ2-2,TRBD1,CASRLQGVGGELFF,TGTGCCAGCAGACTACAGGGGGTCGGCGGGGAGCTGTTTTTT
-,TRBV28,TRBJ1-2,-,CASSSPYEHNYGYTF,TGTGCCAGCAGTTCCCCATACGAACATAACTATGGCTACACCTTC
-,TRBV5-5,TRBJ2-7,-,CASSLGQYEQYF,TGTGCCAGCAGCTTGGGTCAATACGAGCAGTACTTC
-,TRBV5-1,TRBJ1-1,-,CASSTGDDFEAFF,TGCGCCAGCAGCACGGGGGATGACTTTGAAGCTTTCTTT
-,TRBV23-1,TRBJ1-5,TRBD1,CASSQWVDRANQPQHF,TGCGCCAGCAGTCAGTGGGTAGACAGGGCTAATCAGCCCCAGCATTTT
-,TRBV6-1,TRBJ2-7,-,CASSLAGEQYF,TGTGCCAGCAGCTTGGCGGGCGAGCAGTACTTC
once,TRBV27,TRBJ1-3,TRBD1,CASSPGQGVGGNTIYF,TGTGCCAGCAGTCCGGGACAGGGAGTAGGTGGAAACACCATATATTTT
-,TRBV5-1,TRBJ1-1,-,CASSLEGGGGTEAFF,TGCGCCAGCAGCTTGGAAGGGGGAGGGGGCACTGAAGCTTTCTTT
-,TRBV27,TRBJ2-7,TRBD2,CASSPGTSGHEQYF,TGTGCCAGCAGTCCCGGGACTAGCGGGCACGAGCAGTACTTC
once,TRBV11-2,TRBJ2-2,-,CASSTLRTGELFF,TGTGCCAGCAGCACCCTTCGGACCGGGGAGCTGTTTTTT
few,TRBV28,TRBJ2-7,TRBD2,CASVGLTRYEQYF,TGTGCCAGCGTGGGACTAACACGCTACGAGCAGTACTTC
-,TRBV28,TRBJ1-2,-,CASMTANYGYTF,TGTGCCAGCATGACAGCTAACTATGGCTACACCTTC
-,TRBV18,TRBJ1-1,-,CASSPRGEAEAFF,TGTGCCAGCTCCCCGCGCGGAGAGGCTGAAGCTTTCTTT
-,TRBV2,TRBJ2-1,-,CASSELTGNNEQFF,TGTGCCAGCAGTGAATTAACTGGTAATAATGAGCAGTTCTTC
once,TRBV29-1,TRBJ1-4,-,CSVATNEKLFF,TGCAGCGTCGCAACTAATGAAAAACTGTTTTTT
-,TRBV27,TRBJ2-3,TRBD2,CASSSPGGLVTDTQYF,TGTGCCAGCAGTTCCCCGGGGGGGTTGGTCACAGATACGCAGTATTTT
-,TRBV5-1,TRBJ2-1,TRBD2,CASSRTSAGTYNEQFF,TGCGCCAGCAGCCGGACTAGCGCGGGTACCTACAATGAGCAGTTCTTC
-,TRBV2,TRBJ2-6,-,CASSQRYRAGANVLTF,TGTGCCAGCAGTCAACGTTACAGGGCTGGGGCCAACGTCCTGACTTTC
-,TRBV6-6,TRBJ2-7,-,CASSYGGGLGEQYF,TGTGCCAGCAGTTACGGTGGCGGGCTGGGGGAGCAGTACTTC
-,TRBV30,TRBJ2-7,TRBD2,CAWSVGLGYEQYF,TGTGCCTGGAGTGTCGGACTAGGGTATGAGCAGTACTTC
once,TRBV9,TRBJ2-1,-,CASSPTYSYNEQFF,TGTGCCAGCAGCCCTACTTACTCCTACAATGAGCAGTTCTTC
-,TRBV7-8,TRBJ2-2,-,CASSLSGSTGELFF,TGTGCCAGCAGCTTATCGGGGTCGACCGGGGAGCTGTTTTTT
-,TRBV7-4,TRBJ1-6,-,CASSRPTGSPLHF,TGTGCCAGCAGCCGACCAACGGGTTCACCCCTCCACTTT
-,TRBV5-1,TRBJ2-2,TRBD2,CASSLGLAGTGELFF,TGCGCCAGCAGCTTAGGACTAGCGGGAACCGGGGAGCTGTTTTTT
few,TRBV13,TRBJ2-2,TRBD1,CASSLNRDRSNTGELFF,TGTGCCAGCAGCCTAAACCGGGACAGGTCGAACACCGGGGAGCTGTTTTTT
-,TRBV2,TRBJ1-2,-,CASGERDVGYGYTF,TGTGCCAGCGGGGAGCGGGACGTGGGGTATGGCTACACCTTC
-,TRBV11-2,TRBJ2-3,-,CASSLGRGAADTQYF,TGTGCCAGCAGCTTAGGACGGGGAGCGGCAGATACGCAGTATTTT
-,TRBV19,TRBJ1-5,-,CASRVPGGSNQPQHF,TGTGCCAGTAGAGTACCGGGGGGGAGCAATCAGCCCCAGCATTTT
few,TRBV14,TRBJ1-2,-,CASSPPTGFNYGYTF,TGTGCCAGCAGCCCACCTACAGGGTTTAACTATGGCTACACCTTC
-,TRBV11-3,TRBJ2-5,-,CASSAGYKETQYF,TGTGCCAGCAGCGCCGGGTACAAAGAGACCCAGTACTTC